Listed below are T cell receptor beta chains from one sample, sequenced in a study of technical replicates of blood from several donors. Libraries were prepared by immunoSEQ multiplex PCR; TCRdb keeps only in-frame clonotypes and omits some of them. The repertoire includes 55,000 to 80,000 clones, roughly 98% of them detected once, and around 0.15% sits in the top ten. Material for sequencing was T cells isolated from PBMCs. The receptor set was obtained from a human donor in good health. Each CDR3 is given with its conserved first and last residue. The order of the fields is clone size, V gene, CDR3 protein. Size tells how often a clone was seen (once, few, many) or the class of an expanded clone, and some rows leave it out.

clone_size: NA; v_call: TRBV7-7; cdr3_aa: CASSSSLASEQYF
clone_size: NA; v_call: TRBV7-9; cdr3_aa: CASSLDRTSYEQYF
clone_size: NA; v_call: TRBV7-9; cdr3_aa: CASSPGGGGAETQYF
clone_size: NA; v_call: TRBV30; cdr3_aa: CAWSPGQGAKEKLFF
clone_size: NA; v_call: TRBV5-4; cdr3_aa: CASSFTGMNEQFF
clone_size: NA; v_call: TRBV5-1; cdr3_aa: CASTFGTGVEELFF
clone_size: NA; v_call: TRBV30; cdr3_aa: CAWSLTSVGGELFF
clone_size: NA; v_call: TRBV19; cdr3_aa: CASSSGQGVIYGYTF
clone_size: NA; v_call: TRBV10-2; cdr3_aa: CASSTIAGGSPYEQYF
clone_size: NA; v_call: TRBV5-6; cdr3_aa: CASSTLRGWKSNGGEKLFF
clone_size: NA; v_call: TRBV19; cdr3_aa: CASSVTGHRSYEQYF
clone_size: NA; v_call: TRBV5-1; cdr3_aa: CASSLDGLAGVIETQYF
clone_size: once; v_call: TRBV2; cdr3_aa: CASSSQGLNTEAFF
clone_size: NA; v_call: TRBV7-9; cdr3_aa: CASSLADILNTEAFF
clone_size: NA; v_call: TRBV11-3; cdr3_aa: CASSLDLRSLSYGYTF
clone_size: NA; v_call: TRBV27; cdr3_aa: CASSFRLGYGDTQYF
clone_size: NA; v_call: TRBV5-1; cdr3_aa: CASSLAMETQYF
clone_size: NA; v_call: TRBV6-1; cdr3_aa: CASQDGELFF
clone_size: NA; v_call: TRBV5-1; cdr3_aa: CASSLVAGGPRNEQFF
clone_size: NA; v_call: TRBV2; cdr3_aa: CATRVGGGGAGNEQFF
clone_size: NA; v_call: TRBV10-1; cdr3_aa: CASSPTSGGSSYNEQFF
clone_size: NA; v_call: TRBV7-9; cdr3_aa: CATPGLSTNTGELFF
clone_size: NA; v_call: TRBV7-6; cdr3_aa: CASSSLAGATDTQYF
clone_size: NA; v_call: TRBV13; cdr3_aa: CASSLAGENIQYF
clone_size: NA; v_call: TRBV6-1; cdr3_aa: CASSEVARAFF
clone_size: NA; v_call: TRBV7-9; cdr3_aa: CASSSLASGNTIYF
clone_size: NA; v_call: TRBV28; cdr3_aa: CASKAGGGQETQYF
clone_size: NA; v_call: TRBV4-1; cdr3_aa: CASSQGTSGRWLTGELFF
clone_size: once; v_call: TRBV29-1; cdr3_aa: CSAAWAGDTQYF
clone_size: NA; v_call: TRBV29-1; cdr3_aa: CSGSTSARGDTQYF
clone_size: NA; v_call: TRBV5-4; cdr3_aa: CASSLERVGFF
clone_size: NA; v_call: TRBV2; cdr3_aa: CASSDSDRAQPQHF
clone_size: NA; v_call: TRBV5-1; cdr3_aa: CASRSPGQGARGYGYTF
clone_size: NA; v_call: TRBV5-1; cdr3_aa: CASSPRVGGGTGHTQYF
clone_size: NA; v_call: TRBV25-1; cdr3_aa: CASMALPNYEQYF
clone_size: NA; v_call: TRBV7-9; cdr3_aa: CASSLVHRGLTKNIQYF
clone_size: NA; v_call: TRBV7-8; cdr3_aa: CASSPFRQGQDEQYF
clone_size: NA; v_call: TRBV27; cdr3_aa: CASSPGTGQPQHF
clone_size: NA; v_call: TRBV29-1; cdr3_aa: CSVARGLRAPGGNEQFF
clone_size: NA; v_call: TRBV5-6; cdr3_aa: CASSPAGLAPSYEQYF
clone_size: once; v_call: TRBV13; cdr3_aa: CASSSRRESSGNTIYF
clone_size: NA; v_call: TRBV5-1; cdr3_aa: CASSLMGLAEETQYF
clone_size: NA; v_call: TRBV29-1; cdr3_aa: CSVTLGLAGNEQYF
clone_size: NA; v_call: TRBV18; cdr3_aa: CASSLYSGRAVETQYF
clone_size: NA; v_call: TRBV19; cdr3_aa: CASRTESYGYTF
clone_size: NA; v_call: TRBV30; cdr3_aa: CAWSPYFSSGISDTQYF
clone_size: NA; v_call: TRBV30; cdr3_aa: CAWTAPRQGESSPLHF
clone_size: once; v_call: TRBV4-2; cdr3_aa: CASSQEWASGSYEQYF
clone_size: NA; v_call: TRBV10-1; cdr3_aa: CASSSQDRYEQYF
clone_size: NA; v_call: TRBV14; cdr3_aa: CASSQVAGMGGYTF
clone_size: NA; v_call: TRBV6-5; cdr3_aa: CASQGNTEAFF
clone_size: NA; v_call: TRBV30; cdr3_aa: CAWETVRYGYTF
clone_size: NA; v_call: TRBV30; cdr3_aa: CAQAGLSGNTIYF